This T cell receptor (beta chain) stems from a study of OX40 agonist ivuxolimab in advanced cancers. General notes on the study: Ivuxolimab was a fully human IgG2 agonistic monoclonal antibody targeting the costimulatory receptor OX40 (CD134). Intravenous ivuxolimab was administered to patients every 2 weeks at six dose levels: 0.01, 0.1, 0.3, 1.5, 3 and 10 mg/kg. Among the approximately 50 dose-escalation patients, 19 had hepatocellular carcinoma, 15 or so melanoma, 9 renal cell carcinoma and 9 head and neck cancer. In the dose-escalation cohort, 70% to 90% of patients were male, and the mean age was 60 years with a range of about 20 to 79. Patients were allowed to have had prior anti-PD-1, anti-PD-L1 or anti-CTLA-4 therapy, and about 40% of the dose-escalation patients had been treated with checkpoint inhibitors. Three dose-escalation patients achieved partial responses, one with hepatocellular carcinoma and two with cutaneous melanoma. The point of sequencing TCRbeta in the periphery was to test whether ivuxolimab changed TCR sequence diversity and drove clonal T-cell expansion. The paper covers the monotherapy dose-escalation part of the phase I ivuxolimab trial, which included N ≈ 57 patients.

V and J are truncated by 3 bases and 0 bases respectively, leaving an intervening sequence of 5 bases. From its cysteine to its phenylalanine, the CDR3 spans 13 amino acids. Of the read, only the CDR3 DNA is kept; its 39 bases are in frame from base 1. The germline V gene (reference sequence) yields SEHNR for CDR1 and FQNEAQ for CDR2. Genomic DNA was isolated from the sorted cells so that the TCRbeta CDR3 region could be sequenced. The immunoSEQ Assay was used for sequencing of TCRbeta CDR3 regions. TCRdb took over this immuneACCESS table, retaining in-frame rearrangements with V and J assigned. Such tables are incomplete; in checked studies, under half of the missing clones stem from an unresolved V gene, and the remainder is unexplained. For this sample there are 28,000 or so clones; around nine tenths appear just once. The top ten clones comprise 35% to 45% of the sample. Study-wide findings and limitations: In the 0.1-3.0 mg/kg groups, partial responders were among the patients with the lowest normalized peripheral clonal expansion, particularly in CD8+ T cells. At doses of 0.1 to 3.0 mg/kg, clonal expansion of both CD4+ and CD8+ T cells in blood was seen between baseline and week 6. On average, CD8+ T cells showed more expanded clones than CD4+ T cells after ivuxolimab. Low levels of normalized T-cell clonal expansion were also seen in some nonresponding patients. Antigen specificity was not determined for the clonally expanded peripheral T cells.

The trial excluded patients who had a history of autoimmune disease or were on systemic immunosuppression. Peripheral blood for TCR sequencing was drawn from every dose cohort at baseline, at cycle 4 day 1 and at cycle 7 day 1. The samples were taken from a phase I, first-in-human, multicenter, open-label dose-escalation trial of ivuxolimab. Adults with locally advanced or metastatic melanoma, renal cell, hepatocellular, or head and neck squamous cell carcinoma were enrolled in the trial. Before TCR sequencing, CD4+ T cells and CD8+ T cells were sorted from peripheral blood as separate populations. Concerning this clone itself: Its recognized antigen is unknown. No much larger clone exists at a distance of one base, and base qualities are not known.

The chain is made from TRBV7-9 and TRBJ1-1; the D gene is not confidently resolved. The origin of this receptor is an adult with an advanced solid tumor such as melanoma, head and neck, liver or kidney cancer. The sample in question was CD4+ or CD8+ T cells sorted from blood, obtained in a trial of the OX40 agonist ivuxolimab. The CDR3 amino acid sequence is: CASSFAVNTEAFF. The sequenced DNA: TGTGCCAGCAGCTTCGCCGTGAACACTGAAGCTTTCTTT.